A single sample gave rise to the 10 T cell receptor beta chains below, sequenced in a study of blood T cell repertoires in COVID-19. Measured with immunoSEQ multiplex PCR; TCRdb has only the in-frame clones, and not every one. Among over 200,000 clones, about 85% were seen once, and the ten largest hold just over 0.7%. Sequencing was done on a sample of peripheral blood. Receptors were obtained from a man in his forties with acute or convalescent COVID-19.

In its sample, this clone was seen once. The chain has TRBV27 and TRBJ1-5, with unresolved D. Germline CDR1 MNHEY, CDR2 SMNVEV (reference sequence). This CDR3 is built from 15 residues. V lost 6 bases to trimming and J lost 4 bases, with 16 bases between them. CDR3 sequence: CASRAGSVPNQPQHF. DNA of the CDR3: TGTGCCAGCAGGGCGGGGTCCGTACCGAATCAGCCCCAGCATTTT.

The chain combines TRBV29-1 with TRBJ2-7, with D unclear. This CDR3 comprises 13 residues. Trimming removed 6 bases from V and 2 bases from J, with 14 bases in between. Germline assignment: CDR1 SQVTM and CDR2 ANQGSEA. The DNA for the CDR3 is TGCAGCGTCACCGGCAGGCAGACCTACGAGCAGTACTTC. It translates to CSVTGRQTYEQYF.

Written as DNA, the CDR3 is TGTGCCAGCAGCCCCGGGACAGGATATCAGCCCCAGCATTTT. As protein: CASSPGTGYQPQHF. The rearrangement uses TRBV6-5 and TRBJ1-5; 8 positions agree with TRBD1. Germline V gives CDR1 MNHEY, CDR2 SVGAGI. This CDR3 contains 14 residues. V lost 6 bases and J lost 5; bases outside the gene matches: 6.

The V gene is TRBV14, the J gene TRBJ1-3; 7 bases map to TRBD1. Germline V gene data show CDR1 as SGHDN and CDR2 as FVKESK. V lost 2 bases, J lost 5 bases, and 6 bases stayed unmatched. CDR3 size: 15 residues. CDR3 sequence reads: CASSQHRDSRNTIYF. In nucleotides, the CDR3 is TGTGCCAGCAGCCAACACCGGGACAGCAGAAACACCATATATTTT.

The rearrangement uses TRBV14 and TRBJ2-3, with 7 bases aligning to TRBD2. Germline values: CDR1 SGHDN, CDR2 FVKESK. V dropped 0 bases and J dropped 14; count of bases not matched to a gene: 8. This CDR3 contains 13 residues. CDR3 sequence reads: CASSQEIGRERYF. For the CDR3, the DNA is TGTGCCAGCAGCCAAGAGATTGGGAGGGAGCGGTATTTT.

This chain connects TRBV6-5 to TRBJ1-5; unclear D gene. V was trimmed by 10 bases and J by 7 bases, leaving 23 bases between them. Germline-derived CDR1 and CDR2 are MNHEY and SVGAGI. The CDR3 spans 15 residues. CDR3 protein: CATIFTTAGKQPQHF. The CDR3 DNA follows: TGTGCCACCATATTTACCACGGCGGGGAAACAGCCCCAGCATTTT.

The chain uses TRBV7-2 and TRBJ2-6; the D is unclear. V was trimmed by 5 bases and J by 0 bases, leaving 8 bases between them. This CDR3 has 15 amino acids. Germline V CDR1 and CDR2: SGHTA, FQGNSA. The DNA of the CDR3 is TGTGCCAGCAGCCCAAACGGCTCTGGGGCCAACGTCCTGACTTTC. Its translation: CASSPNGSGANVLTF. Full variable domain (rest looked up from reference TRBV7-2 and TRBJ2-6): GAGVSQSPSNKVTEKGKDVELRCDPISGHTALYWYRQSLGQGLEFLIYFQGNSAPDKSGLPSDRFSAERTGGSVSTLTIQRTQQEDSAVYLCASSPNGSGANVLTFGAGSRLTVL.

The J gene is TRBJ1-5, the V gene TRBV2; 7 positions match TRBD1. CDR3 length: 15 amino acids. Per the germline V gene, CDR1 is SNHLY and CDR2 is FYNNEI. V shed 7 bases, J shed 3 bases, and the junction held 9 bases outside the gene matches. CDR3 in amino acids: CASNFGTDINQPQHF. CDR3 in DNA: TGTGCCAGCAATTTTGGGACAGACATCAATCAGCCCCAGCATTTT.

The V gene is TRBV7-6, the J gene TRBJ2-1, with 10 bases matching TRBD2. Trimming cost V 6 bases and J 7 bases; bases outside gene matches: 18. Germline V gene data show CDR1 as SGHVS and CDR2 as FNYEAQ. The CDR3 has 18 amino acids. The CDR3 spells CASRPASGGYDISNEQFF. The CDR3 DNA reads TGTGCCAGCAGGCCAGCTAGCGGGGGCTATGATATCAGTAATGAGCAGTTCTTC.

The J gene is TRBJ2-7, the V gene TRBV19; 9 nucleotides align to TRBD1. Germline V gene lookup returns CDR1 LNHDA and CDR2 SQIVND (reference sequence). The CDR3 sequence is 15 residues long. Losses at the gene ends were 8 bases for V and 2 bases for J; bases not matched to a gene: 10. CDR3 loop: CASGQLGDRAYEQYF. CDR3 sequence (DNA): TGTGCCAGTGGGCAACTCGGGGACAGGGCCTACGAGCAGTACTTC.